This T cell receptor beta chain was identified during a study of blood T cell repertoires in COVID-19. Study in general: The study drew acute and convalescent COVID-19 samples from the United States, Italy and Spain.

Sequencing used immunoSEQ multiplex PCR; TCRdb keeps in-frame clones, though not all of them. This table has tens of thousands of clones, around 88% appearing once. Sequenced: peripheral blood. This receptor was identified in a woman of 80 years or more with acute or convalescent COVID-19.

CDR3 residues: CASSAYWAPRGANVLTF. CDR3 coding DNA: TGTGCCAGCAGTGCCTATTGGGCCCCGCGTGGGGCCAACGTCCTGACTTTC. The J gene is TRBJ2-6, the V gene TRBV6-1; D is ambiguous. The CDR3 runs to 17 residues. Per the germline V gene, CDR1 is MNHNS and CDR2 is SASEGT. Trimming stripped 4 bases from V and 3 bases from J, with 16 bases between.